The sequence of this TCR beta chain was determined in a study of monozygotic twins with cystic fibrosis. Whole-study findings and limits: Co-twins had the most similar V usage for 13 of 16 pairs, J for 8. Monozygotic CF twin pairs shared significantly more nucleotide-identical clonotypes than unrelated CF individuals did.

Sequencing was performed with immunoSEQ multiplex PCR; in TCRdb, only in-frame clones are kept and a portion is missing. The data hold fewer than 25,000 clones, with 87% observed a single time. Concerning this clone: Its antigen is as yet unknown.

This CDR3 is built from 13 residues. Germline assignment: CDR1 MNHEY and CDR2 SVGAGI. Trimming cost V 6 bases and J 1 base, with 7 bases left between them. This TCR derives from a woman aged 25-40 years with cystic fibrosis. The sequencing input was blood. The chain couples TRBV6-5 to TRBJ1-5; the D is unclear. Here the CDR3 DNA reads TGTGCCAGCAGACGGACGAGCAATCAGCCCCAGCATTTT. This sequence encodes CASRRTSNQPQHF.